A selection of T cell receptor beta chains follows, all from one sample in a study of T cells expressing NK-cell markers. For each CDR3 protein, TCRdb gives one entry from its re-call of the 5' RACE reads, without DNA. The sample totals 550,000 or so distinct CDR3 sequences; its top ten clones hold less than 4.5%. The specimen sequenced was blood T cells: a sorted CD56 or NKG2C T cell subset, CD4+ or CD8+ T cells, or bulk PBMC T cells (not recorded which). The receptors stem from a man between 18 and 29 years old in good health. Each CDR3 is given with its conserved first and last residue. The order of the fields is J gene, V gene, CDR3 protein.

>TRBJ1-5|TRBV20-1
CSARDQGWQPQHF
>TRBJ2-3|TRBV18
CASSPRVAGVEVDTQYF
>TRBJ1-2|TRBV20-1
CSAHTGANYGYTF
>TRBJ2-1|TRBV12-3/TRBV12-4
CASSSTGSPSSYNEQFF
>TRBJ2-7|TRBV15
CATSRWDSYEQYF
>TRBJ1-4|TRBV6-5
CASSSFTTNEKLFF
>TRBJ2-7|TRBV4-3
CASSVGTDYEQYF
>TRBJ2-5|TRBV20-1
CSARKQETQYF
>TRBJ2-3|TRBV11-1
CASSLAATAGDTQYF
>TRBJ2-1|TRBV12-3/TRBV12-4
CASSPNSDRIEFF
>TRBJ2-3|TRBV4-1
CASSQKEADTQYF
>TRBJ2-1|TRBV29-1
CSVTDRGDYNEQFF
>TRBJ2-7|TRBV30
CAWTKLDSYEQYF
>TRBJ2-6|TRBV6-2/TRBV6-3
CASRNRVTGANVLTF
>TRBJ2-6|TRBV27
CASSFRQGDTTLSGANVLTF
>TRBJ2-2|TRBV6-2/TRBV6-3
CASSTPGQVTGELFF
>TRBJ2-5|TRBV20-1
CSASPLVAGPSETQYF
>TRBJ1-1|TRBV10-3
CAIGPDTPNTEAFF
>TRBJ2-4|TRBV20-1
CSAEDLAKNIQYF
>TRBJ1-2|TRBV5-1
CASSLDGGGYTF
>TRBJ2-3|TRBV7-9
CASSQRQGSTDTQYF
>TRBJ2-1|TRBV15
CATSRDGVGGPYNEQFF
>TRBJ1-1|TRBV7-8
CASSGPGTVGTEAFF
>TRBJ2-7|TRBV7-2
CASSKVGVSAGEQYF
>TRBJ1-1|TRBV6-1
CASSEARTVPRAFF
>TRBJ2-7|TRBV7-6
CASSIHKPGQGSGEQYF
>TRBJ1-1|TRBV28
CASSFRGFNTEAFF
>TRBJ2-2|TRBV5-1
CASSFTSGGSNTGELFF
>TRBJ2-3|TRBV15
CATSRERQFTDTQYF
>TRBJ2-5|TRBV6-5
CASSYSAAGGRETQYF
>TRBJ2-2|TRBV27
CASSLAVKTGELFF
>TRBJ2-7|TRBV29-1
CSVELRDSAIYEQYF
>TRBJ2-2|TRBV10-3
CAISFSAQTTGELFF